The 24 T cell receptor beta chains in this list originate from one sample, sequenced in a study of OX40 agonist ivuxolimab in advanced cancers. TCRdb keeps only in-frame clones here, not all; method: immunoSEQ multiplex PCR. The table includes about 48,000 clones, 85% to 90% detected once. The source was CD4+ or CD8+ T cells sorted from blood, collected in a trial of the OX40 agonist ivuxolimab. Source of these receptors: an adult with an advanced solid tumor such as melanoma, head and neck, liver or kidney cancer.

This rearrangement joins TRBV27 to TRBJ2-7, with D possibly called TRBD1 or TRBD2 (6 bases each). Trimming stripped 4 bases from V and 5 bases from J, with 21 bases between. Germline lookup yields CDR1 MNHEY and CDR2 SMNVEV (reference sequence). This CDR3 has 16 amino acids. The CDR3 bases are TGTGCCAGCAGTTCCCCTTTTGAGGGGGGATTTGACGAGCAGTACTTC. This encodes CASSSPFEGGFDEQYF.

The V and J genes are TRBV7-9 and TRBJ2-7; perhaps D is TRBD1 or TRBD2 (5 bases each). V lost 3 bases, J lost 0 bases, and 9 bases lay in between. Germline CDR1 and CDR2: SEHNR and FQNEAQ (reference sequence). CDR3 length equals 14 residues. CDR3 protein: CASSLAGTSYEQYF. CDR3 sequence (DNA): TGTGCCAGCAGCTTGGCCGGGACCTCCTACGAGCAGTACTTC.

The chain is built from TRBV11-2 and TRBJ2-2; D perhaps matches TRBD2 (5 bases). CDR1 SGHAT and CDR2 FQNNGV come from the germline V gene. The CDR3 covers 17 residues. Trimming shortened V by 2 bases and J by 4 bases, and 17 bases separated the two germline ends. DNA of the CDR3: TGTGCCAGCAGCTTATGGTTGGGTCTTCGGGGCACCGGGGAGCTGTTTTTT. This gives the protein CASSLWLGLRGTGELFF.

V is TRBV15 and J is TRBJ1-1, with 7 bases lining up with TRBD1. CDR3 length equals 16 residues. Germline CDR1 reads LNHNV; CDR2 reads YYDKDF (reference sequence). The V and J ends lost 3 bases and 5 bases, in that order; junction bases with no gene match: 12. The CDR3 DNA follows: TGTGCCACCAGCAGCCAATGGACAGGCCAGTGGACTGAAGCTTTCTTT. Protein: CATSSQWTGQWTEAFF.

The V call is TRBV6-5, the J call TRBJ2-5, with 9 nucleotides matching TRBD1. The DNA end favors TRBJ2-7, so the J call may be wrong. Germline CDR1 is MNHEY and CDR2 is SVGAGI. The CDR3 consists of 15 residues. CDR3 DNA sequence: TGTGCCAGCAGTATCGGCACAGGGGGCTTCTACGAGCAGTACTTC. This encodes CASSIGTGGFYEQYF.

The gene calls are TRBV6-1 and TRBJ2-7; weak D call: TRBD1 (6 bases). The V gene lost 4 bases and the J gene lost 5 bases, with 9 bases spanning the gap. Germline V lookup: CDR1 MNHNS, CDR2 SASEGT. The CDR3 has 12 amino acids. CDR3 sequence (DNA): TGTGCCAGCAGTGCGAGGACAGACGAGCAGTACTTC. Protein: CASSARTDEQYF.

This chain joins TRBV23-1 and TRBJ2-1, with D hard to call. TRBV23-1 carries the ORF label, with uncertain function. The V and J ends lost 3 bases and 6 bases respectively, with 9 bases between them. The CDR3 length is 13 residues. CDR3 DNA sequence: TGCGCCAGCAGTCACACCTTATCCAATGAGCAGTTCTTC. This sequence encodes CASSHTLSNEQFF.

The DNA of the CDR3 is TGTGCCTGGAGTGATGACGGGGACTATGGCTACACCTTC. Protein product: CAWSDDGDYGYTF. This chain links TRBV30 with TRBJ1-2, with no clear D. This CDR3 spans 13 amino acids. CDR1 GTSNPN and CDR2 SVGIG come from the germline V gene (reference sequence). V dropped 1 base and J dropped 3 bases, with 9 bases sitting between them.

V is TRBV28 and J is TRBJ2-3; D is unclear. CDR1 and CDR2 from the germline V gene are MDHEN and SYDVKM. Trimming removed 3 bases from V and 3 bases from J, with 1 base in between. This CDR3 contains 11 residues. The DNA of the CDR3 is TGTGCCAGCAGTTTGACAGATACGCAGTATTTT. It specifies CASSLTDTQYF.

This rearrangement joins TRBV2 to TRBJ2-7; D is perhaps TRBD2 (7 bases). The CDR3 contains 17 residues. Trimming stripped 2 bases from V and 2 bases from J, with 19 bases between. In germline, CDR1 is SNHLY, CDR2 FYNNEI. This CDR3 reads CASSELGGGGPPYEQYF. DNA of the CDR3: TGTGCCAGCAGTGAACTGGGGGGCGGGGGCCCCCCCTACGAGCAGTACTTC.

CDR3 sequence: CASSYGTGGNNEQFF. The DNA of the CDR3 is TGTGCCAGCAGTTACGGGACAGGGGGCAACAATGAGCAGTTCTTC. This chain connects TRBV6-5 to TRBJ2-1; 12 nucleotides match TRBD1. CDR3 size: 15 residues. V lost 2 bases to trimming and J lost 5 bases; unmatched junction nucleotides: 1. Germline CDR1 MNHEY, CDR2 SVGAGI.

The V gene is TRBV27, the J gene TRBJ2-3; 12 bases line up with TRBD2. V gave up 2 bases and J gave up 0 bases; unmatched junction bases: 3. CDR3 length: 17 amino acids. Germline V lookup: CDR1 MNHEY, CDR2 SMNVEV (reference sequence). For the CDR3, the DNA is TGTGCCAGCAGTTTAGGACTAGCGGGGACTAGCACAGATACGCAGTATTTT. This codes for CASSLGLAGTSTDTQYF.

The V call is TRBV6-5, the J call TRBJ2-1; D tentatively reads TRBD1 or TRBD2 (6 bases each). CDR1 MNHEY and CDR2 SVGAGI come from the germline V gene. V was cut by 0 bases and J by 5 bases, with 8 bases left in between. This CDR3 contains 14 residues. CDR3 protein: CASSYSGGNNEQFF. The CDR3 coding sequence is TGTGCCAGCAGTTACTCAGGGGGGAACAATGAGCAGTTCTTC.

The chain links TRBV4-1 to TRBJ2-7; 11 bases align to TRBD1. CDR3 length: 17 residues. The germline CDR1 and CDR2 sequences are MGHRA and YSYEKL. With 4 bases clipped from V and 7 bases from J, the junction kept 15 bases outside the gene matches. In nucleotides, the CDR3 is TGCGCCAGCAGCCGAATATCGAAGTTCGGGACAGGGGGAGAGCAGTACTTC. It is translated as CASSRISKFGTGGEQYF.

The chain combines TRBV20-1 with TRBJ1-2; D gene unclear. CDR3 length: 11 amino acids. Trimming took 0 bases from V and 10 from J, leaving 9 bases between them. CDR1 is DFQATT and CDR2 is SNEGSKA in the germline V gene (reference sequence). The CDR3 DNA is TGCAGTGCTAGAGAAATGGGTTACTACACCTTC. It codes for CSAREMGYYTF.

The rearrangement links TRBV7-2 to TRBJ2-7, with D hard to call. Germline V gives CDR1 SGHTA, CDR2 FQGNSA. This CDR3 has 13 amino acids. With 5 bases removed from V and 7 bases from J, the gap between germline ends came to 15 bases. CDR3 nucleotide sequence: TGTGCCAGCAGCAGGACCGCGGCCGGGGAGCAGTACTTC. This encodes CASSRTAAGEQYF. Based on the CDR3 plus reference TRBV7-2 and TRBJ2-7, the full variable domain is GAGVSQSPSNKVTEKGKDVELRCDPISGHTALYWYRQSLGQGLEFLIYFQGNSAPDKSGLPSDRFSAERTGGSVSTLTIQRTQQEDSAVYLCASSRTAAGEQYFGPGTRLTVT.

The CDR3 coding sequence is TGTGCCAGCCCTGGGACAGGTGTAACTGAAGCTTTCTTT. This translates into CASPGTGVTEAFF. The chain joins TRBV2 to TRBJ1-1; TRBD1 aligns across 8 bases. V was pared by 8 bases and J by 5 bases, with 7 bases of the junction left unmatched. The CDR3 extends over 13 amino acids. Germline V gene sequence: CDR1 SNHLY, CDR2 FYNNEI.

The chain's CDR3 is CASSLLGGAGQQFF. In nucleotides, the CDR3 is TGTGCCAGCAGCTTACTCGGGGGGGCCGGCCAGCAGTTCTTC. V is TRBV7-2 and J is TRBJ2-1; TRBD2 aligns across 8 bases. Germline-derived CDR1 and CDR2 are SGHTA and FQGNSA. The CDR3 runs to 14 residues. The V gene end was trimmed by 2 bases and the J gene end by 11 bases; junction bases not matched to a gene: 8.

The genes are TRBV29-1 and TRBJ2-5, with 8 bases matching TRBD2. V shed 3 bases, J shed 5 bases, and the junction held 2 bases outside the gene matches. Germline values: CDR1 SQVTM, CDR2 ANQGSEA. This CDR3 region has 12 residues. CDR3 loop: CSVDPGGETQYF. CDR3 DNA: TGCAGCGTTGATCCGGGGGGGGAGACCCAGTACTTC. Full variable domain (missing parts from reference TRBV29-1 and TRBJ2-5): SAVISQKPSRDICQRGTSLTIQCQVDSQVTMMFWYRQQPGQSLTLIATANQGSEATYESGFVIDKFPISRPNLTFSTLTVSNMSPEDSSIYLCSVDPGGETQYFGPGTRLLVL.

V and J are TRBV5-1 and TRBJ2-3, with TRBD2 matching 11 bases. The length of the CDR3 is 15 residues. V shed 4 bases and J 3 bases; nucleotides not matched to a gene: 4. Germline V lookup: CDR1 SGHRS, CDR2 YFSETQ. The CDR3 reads CASSGGLAVTDTQYF. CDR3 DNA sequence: TGCGCCAGCAGCGGGGGACTAGCGGTTACAGATACGCAGTATTTT. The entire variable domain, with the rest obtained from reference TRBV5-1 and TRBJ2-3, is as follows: KAGVTQTPRYLIKTRGQQVTLSCSPISGHRSVSWYQQTPGQGLQFLFEYFSETQRNKGNFPGRFSGRQFSNSRSEMNVSTLELGDSALYLCASSGGLAVTDTQYFGPGTRLTVL.

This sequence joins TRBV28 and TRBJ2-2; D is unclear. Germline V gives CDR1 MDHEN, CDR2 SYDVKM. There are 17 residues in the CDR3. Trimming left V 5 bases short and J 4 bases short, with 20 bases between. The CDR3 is CASSPPFLIRATGELFF. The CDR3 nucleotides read TGTGCCAGCAGTCCGCCATTTTTAATAAGGGCCACCGGGGAGCTGTTTTTT.

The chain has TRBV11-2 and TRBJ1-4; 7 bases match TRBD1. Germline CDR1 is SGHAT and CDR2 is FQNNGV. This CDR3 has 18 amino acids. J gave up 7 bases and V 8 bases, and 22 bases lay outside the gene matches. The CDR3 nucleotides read TGTGCCAGCCGTTTAAGACAGGGTCCTTTCGAAGTGGGTGAAAAACTGTTTTTT. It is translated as CASRLRQGPFEVGEKLFF.

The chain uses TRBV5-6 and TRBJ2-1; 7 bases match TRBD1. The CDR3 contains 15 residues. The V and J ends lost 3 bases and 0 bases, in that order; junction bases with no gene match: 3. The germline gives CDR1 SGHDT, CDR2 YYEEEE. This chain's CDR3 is CASSSTGSSYNEQFF. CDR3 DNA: TGTGCCAGCAGCTCGACAGGGAGCTCCTACAATGAGCAGTTCTTC. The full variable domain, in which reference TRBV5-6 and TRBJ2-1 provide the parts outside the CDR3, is DAGVTQSPTHLIKTRGQQVTLRCSPKSGHDTVSWYQQALGQGPQFIFQYYEEEERQRGNFPDRFSGHQFPNYSSELNVNALLLGDSALYLCASSSTGSSYNEQFFGPGTRLTVL.

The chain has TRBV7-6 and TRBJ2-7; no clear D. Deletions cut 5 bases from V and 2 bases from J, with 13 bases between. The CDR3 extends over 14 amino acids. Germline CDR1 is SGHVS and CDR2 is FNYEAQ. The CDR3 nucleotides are TGTGCCAGCAGCCTACAACACGTAGCCTACGAGCAGTACTTC. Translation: CASSLQHVAYEQYF.